This T cell receptor beta chain was captured by sequencing in a study of OX40 agonist ivuxolimab in advanced cancers. Study at large: Ivuxolimab was delivered to patients intravenously every 2 weeks at doses spanning 0.01 to 10 mg/kg.

Study-level results: At 0.1 to 3.0 mg/kg, clonal expansion of CD4+ and CD8+ blood T cells had occurred by week 6.

Assay used: immunoSEQ multiplex PCR; TCRdb lists only in-frame clones, some missing. Counted here are roughly 110,000 clones, approximately 89% occurring once; the ten biggest clones make up roughly 1.1%. The count of this clone is one. Its antigen is unidentified. This CDR3 spans 15 amino acids. V lost 5 bases and J lost 11; bases outside the gene matches: 8. The germline gives CDR1 MNHNY, CDR2 SVGAGI (reference sequence). Patients who had autoimmune disease history or got systemic immunosuppression were left out. The TCR sequence derives from an adult with an advanced solid tumor such as melanoma, head and neck, liver or kidney cancer. The material sequenced was CD4+ or CD8+ T cells sorted from blood, taken in a trial of the OX40 agonist ivuxolimab. The chain uses TRBV6-6 and TRBJ2-1, with TRBD2 identical over 14 bases. The CDR3 nucleotides read TGTGCCAGCAGTCCCGTTGGGACTAGCGGGAGCAAGCAGTTCTTC. Its protein product is CASSPVGTSGSKQFF.